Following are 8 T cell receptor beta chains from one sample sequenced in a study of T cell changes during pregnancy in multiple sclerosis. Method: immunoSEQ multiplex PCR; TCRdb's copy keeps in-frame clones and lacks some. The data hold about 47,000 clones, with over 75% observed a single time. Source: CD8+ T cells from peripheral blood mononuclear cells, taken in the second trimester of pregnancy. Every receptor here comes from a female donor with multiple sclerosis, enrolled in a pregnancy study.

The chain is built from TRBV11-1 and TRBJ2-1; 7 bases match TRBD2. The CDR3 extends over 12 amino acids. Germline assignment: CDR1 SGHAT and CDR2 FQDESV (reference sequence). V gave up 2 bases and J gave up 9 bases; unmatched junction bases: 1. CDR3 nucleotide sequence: TGTGCCAGCAGCTTACCTAGCGGTGAGCAGTTCTTC. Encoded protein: CASSLPSGEQFF.

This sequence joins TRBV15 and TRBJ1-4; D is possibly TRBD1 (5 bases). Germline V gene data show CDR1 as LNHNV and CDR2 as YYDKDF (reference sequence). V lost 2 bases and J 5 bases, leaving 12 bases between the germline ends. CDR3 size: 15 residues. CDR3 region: CATSRSQADNEKLFF. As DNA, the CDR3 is TGTGCCACCAGCAGATCACAGGCCGACAATGAAAAACTGTTTTTT.

The CDR3 protein is CASSTGANTGELFF. The CDR3 DNA follows: TGTGCCAGTAGTACAGGGGCGAACACCGGGGAGCTGTTTTTT. This rearrangement joins TRBV19 to TRBJ2-2, with D possibly TRBD1 on 6 matching bases. The CDR3 sequence is 14 residues long. Germline V gene data show CDR1 as LNHDA and CDR2 as SQIVND (reference sequence). Trimming took off 4 bases at V and 0 bases at J, with 6 bases between the two ends. The entire variable domain, with the rest obtained from reference TRBV19 and TRBJ2-2, is as follows: DGGITQSPKYLFRKEGQNVTLSCEQNLNHDAMYWYRQDPGQGLRLIYYSQIVNDFQKGDIAEGYSVSREKKESFPLTVTSAQKNPTAFYLCASSTGANTGELFFGEGSRLTVL.

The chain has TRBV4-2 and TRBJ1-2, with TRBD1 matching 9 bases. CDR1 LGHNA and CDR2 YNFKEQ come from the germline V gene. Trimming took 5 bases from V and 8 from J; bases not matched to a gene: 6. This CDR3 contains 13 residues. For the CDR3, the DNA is TGTGCCAGCAGCGGATGGACAGGGGAAGGCTACACCTTC. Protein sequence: CASSGWTGEGYTF.

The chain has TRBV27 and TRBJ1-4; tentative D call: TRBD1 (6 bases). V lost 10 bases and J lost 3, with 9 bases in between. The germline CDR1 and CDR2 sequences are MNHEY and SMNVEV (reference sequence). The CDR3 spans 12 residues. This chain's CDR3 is CATRTANEKLFF. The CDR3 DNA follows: TGTGCCACCCGGACAGCTAATGAAAAACTGTTTTTT.

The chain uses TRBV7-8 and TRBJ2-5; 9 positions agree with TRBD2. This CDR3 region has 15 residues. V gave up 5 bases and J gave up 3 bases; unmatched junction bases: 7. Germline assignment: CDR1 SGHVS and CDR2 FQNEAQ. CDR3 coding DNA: TGTGCCAGCAGCCACCTCCGGACTAGCGAAGAGACCCAGTACTTC. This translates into CASSHLRTSEETQYF.

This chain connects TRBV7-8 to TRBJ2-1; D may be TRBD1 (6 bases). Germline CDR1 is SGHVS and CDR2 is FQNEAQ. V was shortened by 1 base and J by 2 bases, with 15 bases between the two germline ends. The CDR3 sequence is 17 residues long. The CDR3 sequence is CASSLVGGRGTYNEQFF. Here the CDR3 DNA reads TGTGCCAGCAGCTTAGTGGGTGGCAGGGGAACCTACAATGAGCAGTTCTTC.

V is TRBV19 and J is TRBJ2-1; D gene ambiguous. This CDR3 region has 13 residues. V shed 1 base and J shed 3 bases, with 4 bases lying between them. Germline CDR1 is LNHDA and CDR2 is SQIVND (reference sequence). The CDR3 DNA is TGTGCCAGTAGTATAGCCATCTACAATGAGCAGTTCTTC. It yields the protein CASSIAIYNEQFF.